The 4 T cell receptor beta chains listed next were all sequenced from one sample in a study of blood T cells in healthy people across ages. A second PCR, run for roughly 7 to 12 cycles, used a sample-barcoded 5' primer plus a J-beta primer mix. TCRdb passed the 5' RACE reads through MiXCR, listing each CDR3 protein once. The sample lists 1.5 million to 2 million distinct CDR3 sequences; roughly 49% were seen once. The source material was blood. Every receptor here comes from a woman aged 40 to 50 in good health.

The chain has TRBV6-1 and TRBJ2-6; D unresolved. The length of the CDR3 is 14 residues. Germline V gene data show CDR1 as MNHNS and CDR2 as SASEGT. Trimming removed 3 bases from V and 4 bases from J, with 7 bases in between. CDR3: CASSEVTGANVLTF. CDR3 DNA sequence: TGTGCCAGCAGTGAGGTTACCGGGGCCAACGTCCTGACTTTC.

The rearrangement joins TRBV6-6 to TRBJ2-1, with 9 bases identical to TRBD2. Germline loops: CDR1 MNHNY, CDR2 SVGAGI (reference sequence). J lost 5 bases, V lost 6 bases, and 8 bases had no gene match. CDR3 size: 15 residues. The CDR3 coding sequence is TGTGCCAGCAGACTACTACGCGGGGGGGACAATGAGCAGTTCTTC. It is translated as CASRLLRGGDNEQFF.

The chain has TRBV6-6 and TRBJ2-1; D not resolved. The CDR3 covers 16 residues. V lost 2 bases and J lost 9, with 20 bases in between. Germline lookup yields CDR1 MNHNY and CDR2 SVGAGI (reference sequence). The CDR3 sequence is CASSYQQIVEPSEQFF. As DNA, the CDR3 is TGTGCCAGCAGTTACCAACAGATTGTAGAGCCGAGTGAGCAGTTCTTC.

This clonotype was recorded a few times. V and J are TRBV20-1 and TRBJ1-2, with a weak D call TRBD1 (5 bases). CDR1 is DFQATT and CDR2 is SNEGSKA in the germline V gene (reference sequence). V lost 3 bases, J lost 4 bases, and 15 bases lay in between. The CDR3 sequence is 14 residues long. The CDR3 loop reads CSASFGGISYGYTF. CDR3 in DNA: TGCAGTGCTAGTTTCGGGGGGATTAGCTATGGCTACACCTTC.